This TCR beta chain came from a study of blood T cell repertoires in COVID-19. Study overall: The United States, Italy and Spain provided the acute and convalescent COVID-19 samples.

How the authors handled the data: Counts of nucleated cells, estimated from reference gene primer amplification, were obtained. Clones were read by immunoSEQ multiplex PCR, and TCRdb kept only the in-frame ones, dropping some. The DNA was the basis for D and trimming; V, J and clone size are from that table. The data show more than 70,000 clones, 85% to 90% seen once. CDR3 length equals 16 residues. V lost 4 bases, J lost 4 bases, and 20 bases lay in between. Per germline, CDR1 MNHEY and CDR2 SVGAGI. The receptor comes from a man aged 55 to 70 with acute or convalescent COVID-19. Source material: peripheral blood. The gene calls are TRBV6-5 and TRBJ2-7; D perhaps matches TRBD2 (5 bases). The CDR3 spells CASSSTYSGGRYEQYF. CDR3 nucleotides: TGTGCCAGCAGTTCCACCTACAGCGGCGGCCGATACGAGCAGTACTTC.